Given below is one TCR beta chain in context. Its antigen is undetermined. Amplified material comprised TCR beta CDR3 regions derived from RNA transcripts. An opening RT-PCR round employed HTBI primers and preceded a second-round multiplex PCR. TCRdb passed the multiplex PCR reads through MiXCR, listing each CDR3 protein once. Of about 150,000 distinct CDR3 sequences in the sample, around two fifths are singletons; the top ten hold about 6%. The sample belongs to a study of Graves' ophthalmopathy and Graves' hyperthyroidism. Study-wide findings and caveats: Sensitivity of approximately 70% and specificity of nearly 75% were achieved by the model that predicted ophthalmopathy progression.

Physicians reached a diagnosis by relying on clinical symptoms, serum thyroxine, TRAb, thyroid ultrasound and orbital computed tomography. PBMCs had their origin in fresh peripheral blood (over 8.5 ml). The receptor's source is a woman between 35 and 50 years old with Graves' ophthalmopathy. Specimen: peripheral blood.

The CDR3 protein is CASSFGQFSYEQYF. The CDR3 DNA follows: TGTGCCAGCAGTTTCGGACAGTTCTCCTACGAGCAGTACTTC. The V gene is TRBV12-3 or TRBV12-4, the J gene TRBJ2-7, with a tentative D call TRBD1 (6 bases). The CDR3 has 14 residues. V lost 3 bases and J lost 0, with 9 bases in between.